These 25 T cell receptor beta chains were all obtained from the same sample, sequenced in a study of cytomegalovirus exposure and HLA in healthy donors. The PCR made use of 60 Vbeta and 13 Jbeta primers. Sequencing used immunoSEQ multiplex PCR; TCRdb keeps in-frame clones, though not all of them. The sample holds under 200,000 clones, roughly 80% seen once. The specimen was PBMCs. The receptors shown here come from a man aged 40-50 years in good health and CMV-seropositive.

This chain joins TRBV10-1 and TRBJ2-7, with a possible D match to TRBD1 (5 bases). Germline assignment: CDR1 WNHNN and CDR2 SYGVQD (reference sequence). V lost 0 bases and J lost 3, with 9 bases in between. The CDR3 runs to 14 residues. CDR3 nucleotide sequence: TGCGCCAGCAGTGAGTCGGTAGGGGTCTACGAGCAGTACTTC. This sequence encodes CASSESVGVYEQYF.

The rearrangement joins TRBV4-1 to TRBJ2-3, with TRBD2 matching 12 bases. Losses at the gene ends were 4 bases for V and 2 bases for J; bases not matched to a gene: 4. Looked up from germline, CDR1 is MGHRA and CDR2 is YSYEKL. The CDR3 length is 16 residues. The CDR3 loop reads CASSLRLAGVTDTQYF. CDR3 bases: TGCGCCAGCAGCCTTAGACTAGCGGGGGTCACAGATACGCAGTATTTT.

The gene calls are TRBV7-9 and TRBJ2-3, with 7 bases aligning to TRBD1. Trimming took 5 bases from V and 2 from J; bases not matched to a gene: 7. The CDR3 consists of 15 residues. Germline CDR1 SEHNR, CDR2 FQNEAQ (reference sequence). The CDR3 nucleotides read TGTGCCAGCAGCCGATCGACAGGGCCCACAGATACGCAGTATTTT. This translates into CASSRSTGPTDTQYF.

The chain carries TRBV2 and TRBJ2-5, with 11 bases fitting TRBD2. The CDR3 spans 15 residues. The V and J ends lost 11 bases and 5 bases, in that order; junction bases with no gene match: 13. Germline assignment: CDR1 SNHLY and CDR2 FYNNEI. The CDR3 region has the DNA TGTGCCGAGCAGTCCGGGACTAGCGGAGGGGAGACCCAGTACTTC. Translating it yields CAEQSGTSGGETQYF.

This clone has a single count. The chain uses TRBV5-4 and TRBJ2-5; 11 positions agree with TRBD2. After removal of 4 bases from V and 1 base from J, the junction contained 9 bases not matched to a gene. The germline V gene encodes CDR1 SGHNT and CDR2 YYREEE (reference sequence). The CDR3 has 17 amino acids. The CDR3 spells CASSRGTSGGLQETQYF. DNA of the CDR3: TGTGCCAGCAGCAGGGGAACTAGCGGGGGCCTCCAAGAGACCCAGTACTTC.

The V and J genes are TRBV28 and TRBJ1-5, with a tentative D call TRBD1 (5 bases). V shed 2 bases and J shed 6 bases, with 14 bases lying between them. Germline V gives CDR1 MDHEN, CDR2 SYDVKM. This CDR3 region has 15 residues. CDR3 in amino acids: CASSLPGNAGQPQHF. DNA for the CDR3: TGTGCCAGCAGTTTACCAGGGAACGCAGGTCAGCCCCAGCATTTT.

The rearrangement links TRBV25-1 to TRBJ1-6; 10 bases match TRBD1. The CDR3 length is 14 residues. Trimming at V came to 4 bases and at J to 8 bases, leaving 2 bases not matched to a gene. CDR1 is MGHDK, CDR2 SYGVNS, per germline. CDR3 amino acids: CASSGGQGYSPLHF. The CDR3 nucleotides are TGTGCCAGCAGTGGGGGACAGGGGTATTCACCCCTCCACTTT.

The genes are TRBV7-2 and TRBJ2-7; a weak D match, TRBD2 (5 bases). CDR1 and CDR2 from the germline V gene are SGHTA and FQGNSA. Deletions cut 2 bases from V and 2 bases from J, with 16 bases between. The CDR3 runs to 16 residues. In DNA form, the CDR3 reads TGTGCCAGCAGCTTAATGAGGGCACCACTTACCTACGAGCAGTACTTC. Amino acid sequence: CASSLMRAPLTYEQYF. Looking up the rest from reference TRBV7-2 and TRBJ2-7 gives the full variable domain: GAGVSQSPSNKVTEKGKDVELRCDPISGHTALYWYRQSLGQGLEFLIYFQGNSAPDKSGLPSDRFSAERTGGSVSTLTIQRTQQEDSAVYLCASSLMRAPLTYEQYFGPGTRLTVT.

This clone was counted a single time. The rearrangement joins TRBV28 to TRBJ2-7; perhaps TRBD1 as D (5 bases). The CDR3 runs 13 residues. Germline V CDR1 and CDR2: MDHEN, SYDVKM. Trimming removed 3 bases from V and 6 bases from J, with 12 bases in between. CDR3 protein: CASSFSSGREQYF. The CDR3 nucleotides read TGTGCCAGCAGTTTTAGCTCAGGGCGCGAGCAGTACTTC.

The chain recombines TRBV11-2 with TRBJ2-3, with D possibly being TRBD2 (6 bases). The CDR3 extends over 13 amino acids. Between the trimmed V and J ends, which lost 5 bases and 9 bases, there was a span of 15 bases. CDR1 SGHAT and CDR2 FQNNGV come from the germline V gene. CDR3 sequence (DNA): TGTGCCAGCAGCGGGGGACTTATAGGGACGCAGTATTTT. This encodes CASSGGLIGTQYF.

The chain uses TRBV6-6 and TRBJ2-5; 8 bases line up with TRBD2. In germline, CDR1 is MNHNY, CDR2 SVGAGI (reference sequence). V gave up 11 bases and J gave up 5 bases; unmatched junction bases: 13. The CDR3 extends over 14 amino acids. The DNA for the CDR3 is TGTGCCTGTAGAACCCGTAGCGGGGTTGAGACCCAGTACTTC. The encoded protein is CACRTRSGVETQYF.

Details on this clone: The junction shows a germline mismatch at one end, possibly a read error. The V call is TRBV7-2, the J call TRBJ2-1; a possible D gene is TRBD1 (7 bases). The CDR3 is 15 amino acids. The germline gives CDR1 SGHTA, CDR2 FQGNSA. The CDR3 DNA reads as TGTGCCAGCAGCTTAGACGCAGGGGGGTACAGTGAGCAGTTCTTC. Translated: CASSLDAGGYSEQFF.

This chain uses TRBV7-2 with TRBJ2-1; TRBD2 is a possible D gene (5 bases). The CDR3 is 15 amino acids. Trimming removed 3 bases from V and 4 bases from J, with 13 bases in between. Germline CDR1 SGHTA, CDR2 FQGNSA. The CDR3 sequence is CASSLAPGTYNEQFF. The CDR3 region has the DNA TGTGCCAGCAGCTTGGCCCCGGGAACTTACAATGAGCAGTTCTTC.

The CDR3 loop reads CASSHGRDYEQYF. The CDR3 DNA follows: TGCGCCAGCAGCCACGGCAGGGACTACGAGCAGTACTTC. The chain uses TRBV4-1 and TRBJ2-7; D is possibly TRBD1 (5 bases). V was clipped by 3 bases and J by 3 bases, with 9 bases between them. There are 13 residues in the CDR3. CDR1 is MGHRA, CDR2 YSYEKL, per germline.

This clone showed up just a few times. The chain has TRBV7-9 and TRBJ1-6; 10 positions agree with TRBD1. CDR1 SEHNR and CDR2 FQNEAQ come from the germline V gene (reference sequence). This CDR3 is built from 14 residues. J was trimmed by 11 bases and V by 5 bases; bases with no gene match: 6. The CDR3 protein is CASSLGQGYTPLHF. For the CDR3, the DNA is TGTGCCAGCAGCCTGGGACAGGGGTATACACCCCTCCACTTT.

This chain uses TRBV5-6 with TRBJ2-3; no definite D call. The CDR3 runs to 12 residues. Trimming pared 0 bases from V and 5 bases from J, leaving 4 bases between. Germline V lookup: CDR1 SGHDT, CDR2 YYEEEE. The CDR3 sequence is CASSLDLDTQYF. CDR3 nucleotide sequence: TGTGCCAGCAGCTTGGACTTAGATACGCAGTATTTT. Drawing the rest from reference TRBV5-6 and TRBJ2-3, the complete variable domain is DAGVTQSPTHLIKTRGQQVTLRCSPKSGHDTVSWYQQALGQGPQFIFQYYEEEERQRGNFPDRFSGHQFPNYSSELNVNALLLGDSALYLCASSLDLDTQYFGPGTRLTVL.

The chain carries TRBV5-1 and TRBJ2-1, with TRBD2 matching over 15 bases. The CDR3 has 17 amino acids. Germline CDR1 reads SGHRS; CDR2 reads YFSETQ. The V and J ends lost 4 bases and 4 bases, in that order; junction bases with no gene match: 6. CDR3 loop: CASSLMGLAGGYNEQFF. CDR3 in DNA: TGCGCCAGCAGCCTAATGGGACTAGCGGGGGGATACAATGAGCAGTTCTTC.

The chain links TRBV5-6 to TRBJ1-2, with D maybe TRBD1 (5 bases). Germline V lookup: CDR1 SGHDT, CDR2 YYEEEE. With 3 bases removed from V and 5 bases from J, the gap between germline ends came to 23 bases. There are 17 residues in the CDR3. In DNA, the CDR3 is TGTGCCAGCAGCTCCGGGCGGAGGGGAAGCGGATCGTATGGCTACACCTTC. This translates into CASSSGRRGSGSYGYTF.

The chain is built from TRBV10-2 and TRBJ2-7; 13 bases map to TRBD2. Germline loops: CDR1 WSHSY, CDR2 SAAADI. V dropped 5 bases and J dropped 3; count of bases not matched to a gene: 16. This CDR3 is built from 19 residues. CDR3 region: CASSITSGGADLPLYEQYF. As DNA, the CDR3 is TGCGCCAGCAGTATCACTAGCGGGGGGGCCGACCTCCCACTCTACGAGCAGTACTTC.

This rearrangement joins TRBV7-3 to TRBJ1-1; D ambiguous. CDR3 length: 11 residues. The V gene's germline CDR1 is SGHTA and CDR2 FQGTGA. Deletions cut 5 bases from V and 3 bases from J, with 4 bases between. Here the CDR3 reads CASSRYTEAFF. CDR3 sequence (DNA): TGTGCCAGCAGCCGTTACACTGAAGCTTTCTTT. The full variable domain, its missing parts supplied by reference TRBV7-3 and TRBJ1-1, is GAGVSQTPSNKVTEKGKYVELRCDPISGHTALYWYRQSLGQGPEFLIYFQGTGAADDSGLPNDRFFAVRPEGSVSTLKIQRTERGDSAVYLCASSRYTEAFFGQGTRLTVV.

CDR3 amino acids: CASTGTTYEQYF. The CDR3 coding sequence is TGTGCCAGCACCGGGACTACCTACGAGCAGTACTTC. The chain links TRBV6-1 to TRBJ2-7, with 7 bases lining up with TRBD2. CDR1 MNHNS and CDR2 SASEGT come from the germline V gene. The CDR3 extends over 12 amino acids. The trim removed 7 bases at V and 2 bases at J, leaving 2 bases unmatched.

The CDR3 loop reads CASSDGLRSSYEQYF. The CDR3 DNA reads as TGTGCCAGCAGCGATGGACTGAGGAGCTCCTACGAGCAGTACTTC. This sequence joins TRBV7-9 and TRBJ2-7, with D maybe TRBD2 (5 bases). The germline V gene encodes CDR1 SEHNR and CDR2 FQNEAQ (reference sequence). V was clipped by 5 bases and J by 0 bases, with 14 bases between them. The CDR3 consists of 15 residues.

The V call is TRBV29-1, the J call TRBJ2-7; 8 bases align to TRBD1. CDR3 length equals 12 residues. CDR1 is SQVTM, CDR2 ANQGSEA, per germline. Unmatched junction bases numbered 4, after V lost 4 bases and J lost 5 bases. In nucleotides, the CDR3 is TGCAGCGTTGTTCGCAGGGGGCACGAGCAGTACTTC. This translates into CSVVRRGHEQYF.

The chain has TRBV6-5 and TRBJ2-2; tentatively, D is TRBD1 (7 bases). CDR3 length: 14 amino acids. V was shortened by 6 bases and J by 6 bases, with 14 bases between the two germline ends. Germline CDR1 MNHEY, CDR2 SVGAGI. The CDR3 loop is CASRGQGEAGELFF. The DNA of the CDR3 is TGTGCCAGCAGGGGGCAGGGGGAGGCCGGGGAGCTGTTTTTT.

The chain is built from TRBV7-9 and TRBJ1-2, with D possibly matching TRBD1 (5 bases). Germline CDR1 is SEHNR and CDR2 is FQNEAQ (reference sequence). The CDR3 loop spans 15 amino acids. V was trimmed by 1 base and J by 4 bases, leaving 13 bases between them. CDR3 residues: CASSLGIRDPYGYTF. CDR3 nucleotide sequence: TGTGCCAGCAGCTTAGGTATCAGGGATCCCTATGGCTACACCTTC.